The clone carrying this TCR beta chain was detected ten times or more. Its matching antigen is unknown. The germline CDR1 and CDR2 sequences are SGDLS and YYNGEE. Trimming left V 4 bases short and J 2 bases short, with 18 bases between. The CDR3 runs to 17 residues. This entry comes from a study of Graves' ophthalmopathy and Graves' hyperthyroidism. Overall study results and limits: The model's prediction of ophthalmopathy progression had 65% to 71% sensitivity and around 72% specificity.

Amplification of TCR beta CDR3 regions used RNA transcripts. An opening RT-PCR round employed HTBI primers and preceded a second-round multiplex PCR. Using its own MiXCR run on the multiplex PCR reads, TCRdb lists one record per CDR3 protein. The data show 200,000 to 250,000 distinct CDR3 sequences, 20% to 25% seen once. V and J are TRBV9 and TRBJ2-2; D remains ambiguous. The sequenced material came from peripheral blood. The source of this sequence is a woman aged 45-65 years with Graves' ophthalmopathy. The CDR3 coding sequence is TGTGCCAGCAGCCCACTCTGGCGTGGAACAAACACCGGGGAGCTGTTTTTT. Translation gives CASSPLWRGTNTGELFF.